A selection of T cell receptor beta chains follows, all from one sample in a study of control samples from healthy donors and cancer patients. Profiling relied on immunoSEQ multiplex PCR, and the TCRdb table lists in-frame clones only, not all of them. The data contain 190,000 or so clones, over 85% of them singletons. The sample was blood. The receptor set was obtained from a man between 18 and 29 years old in good health. Both conserved end residues are part of each CDR3. The size entry is marked missing in some rows and otherwise reads once, few, many or a size class.

V gene,clone size,CDR3 protein
TRBV6-5,NA,CASSYTDRFDTQYF
TRBV7-9,NA,CASSPRRSGTGDGYTF
TRBV4-1,once,CASSRTSQGQNSPLHF
TRBV3-1/TRBV3-2,NA,CASSQGQGMVSPLHF
TRBV6-5,NA,CASSYSQGWGNEQFF
TRBV6-5,NA,CASSYSGQISNYGYTF
TRBV4-1,NA,CASSQAIISGTGEEKLFF
TRBV9,NA,CASSERQGTEAFF
TRBV7-3,NA,CASGTPGNTIYF
TRBV3-1/TRBV3-2,once,CASSPDGTTNYGYTF
TRBV9,NA,CASSVGPYTDTQYF